This T cell receptor beta chain appears in the sequencing data of a study of blood T cells in healthy people across ages. Findings and limits, study-wide: TCR beta diversity was tightly associated with the proportion of naive T cells. Unsorted PBMC material precluded a definitive naive versus antigen-experienced comparison.

No fewer than 5.5 micrograms of total RNA were isolated from every sample. The CDR3 length is 14 residues. V gave up 5 bases and J gave up 5 bases; unmatched junction bases: 6. From germline, CDR1 is KGHDR and CDR2 SFDVKD. About this clonotype: Its antigen is undetermined.

Through a sample-barcoded 5' primer and a J-beta primer mix, a second PCR was run for roughly 7 to 12 cycles. Tags on each cDNA molecule came from a template-switch adaptor with 12 random nucleotides. Each CDR3 protein is one row after TCRdb ran MiXCR on the 5' RACE reads. The sample holds about a million distinct CDR3 sequences, roughly 50% seen once. The sequence was obtained from a woman aged 55-75 years in good health. Sequenced material: blood. This chain connects TRBV24-1 to TRBJ2-3, with TRBD1 identical over 7 bases. This CDR3 is CATSGTGAIDTQYF. The CDR3 nucleotides read TGTGCCACCAGTGGAACAGGGGCGATAGATACGCAGTATTTT.